This TCR beta chain was found in a study of blood T cell repertoires in COVID-19 (dated by TCRdb to the early 2020s). For context, the study as a whole: Samples covering the acute and convalescent phases of COVID-19 were provided by collaborators in the United States, Italy and Spain. The prospective study material was composed of cDNA or gDNA derived from T cells, B-cell-depleted T cells, or PBMCs. Deeply sampled blood TCRbeta repertoires from subjects exposed to, actively infected with, or recovered from COVID-19 were included in the dataset. The repertoires were released in a freely available public database intended as a resource for research on the immune response to SARS-CoV-2. The samples were drawn from the first 160 participants of the ongoing ImmuneRACE study and from about 1,200 subjects provided by 6 global collaborators. Sample metadata almost always included a de-identified subject ID, COVID-19 status, age in years and sex. Where HLA class I and class II types were available, the types were taken from metadata supplied by the sample provider, not from assay-based typing. Summary of the overall study and its limitations: The amount of clinical and demographic metadata varied by source and participant and was provided uncurated.

Turning to this clone: It has no known antigen specificity. One base away there is no much larger clone; base qualities are not given.

TCRbeta CDR3 regions were amplified from genomic DNA using the immunoSEQ Assay, a bias-controlled multiplex PCR. From the authors' description of their analysis: The number of nucleated cells in each sample was estimated from the amplification of reference gene primers within the assay. To quantify the absolute abundance of each unique TCRbeta CDR3 rearrangement, sequence reads were collapsed and filtered. For each sample, productive Simpson clonality was calculated by taking the square root of Simpson's diversity index across productive rearrangements. TCRdb stores this immuneACCESS table with in-frame sequences only. Part of the clones is absent; in the studies checked, under half of the shortfall reflects unresolved V genes, and no reason is known for the rest. Clone size and V and J calls were adopted from that table, with D and trimming inferred from the DNA. Recorded for this sample are roughly 290,000 clones; approximately 86% of them occurred a single time. The top ten hold 2.1% of the sample.

Samples from volunteer blood donors who had recovered from COVID-19 were contributed by a second Seattle source. The collaborating institutions used their own protocols to collect whole blood in K2EDTA tubes. For TCRbeta analysis, collaborators shipped samples as frozen whole blood, isolated PBMCs, or DNA extracted from either of those sample types. The germline V gene supplies CDR1 MNHEY and CDR2 SVGAGI. At the junction V is shortened by 7 bases and J by 7 bases; bases outside the gene matches: 11. The CDR3, from cysteine to phenylalanine, totals 14 residues. Here the CDR3 DNA is all that survives: 42 bases in frame from base 1.

The receptor was derived from a woman in her thirties who had recovered from COVID-19. The V gene is TRBV6-5 and the J gene is TRBJ2-7; 9 of the junction bases match TRBD1. The specimen sequenced was peripheral blood. The nucleotide sequence reads as follows: TGTGCCAGCACTCTTATGGGACAGGGCATAGAGCAGTACTTC. Protein translation: CASTLMGQGIEQYF.